This T cell receptor (beta chain) was captured in a study of cytomegalovirus exposure and HLA in healthy donors. Overall study findings and caveats: Across donors, presence/absence analyses took sequencing depth to be roughly uniform. As a later analysis revealed, the rate of TCR association differed by HLA locus, with DRB1 most and HLA-C fewest.

Likely unrecorded immune exposures existed in these nominally healthy donors. This CDR3 contains 16 residues. Germline loops: CDR1 SGHRS, CDR2 YFSETQ. Trimming removed 2 bases from V and 2 bases from J, with 13 bases in between. Points on this clone: Its matching antigen is unknown.

PCR was performed using 60 Vbeta and 13 Jbeta primers. Sequencing used immunoSEQ multiplex PCR; TCRdb keeps in-frame clones, though not all of them. The sample holds 150,000 to 200,000 clones, around 87% seen once. Sequenced input: PBMCs. The genes are TRBV5-1 and TRBJ2-2, with a weak D call TRBD1 (6 bases). The receptor was derived from a woman between 18 and 30 years old in good health and CMV-seronegative. Written as DNA, the CDR3 is TGCGCCAGCAGCTTAATTCGGGACACCAACACCGGGGAGCTGTTTTTT. Encoded protein: CASSLIRDTNTGELFF.